These 19 T cell receptor beta chains originate from one sample sequenced in a study of monozygotic twins with inflammatory bowel disease. No DNA is given; TCRdb re-called the 5' RACE reads and lists each CDR3 protein once. The sample has some 190,000 distinct CDR3 sequences, and its top ten clones hold less than 9%. Sample: blood. The receptors were sampled from a human donor with ulcerative colitis or Crohn's disease, or a healthy co-twin of an affected twin (not recorded which).

The chain joins TRBV4-1 to TRBJ2-7. Germline V gene lookup returns CDR1 MGHRA and CDR2 YSYEKL. This CDR3 has 13 amino acids. CDR3 amino acids: CASSQVLFYEQYF.

The chain recombines TRBV19 with TRBJ2-1; there is no DNA to check the TCRdb D call of TRBD2. Germline V CDR1 and CDR2: LNHDA, SQIVND (reference sequence). The CDR3 runs to 16 residues. The CDR3 loop is CASSSIAGGPYNEQFF.

The chain combines TRBV5-1 with TRBJ2-7; the D gene TCRdb calls, TRBD2, cannot be checked with no DNA. Germline V gene lookup returns CDR1 SGHRS and CDR2 YFSETQ. The CDR3 runs 16 residues. This CDR3 is CASSLYSGGATYEQYF.

The chain uses TRBV5-4 and TRBJ2-1; TCRdb gives TRBD2 as the D gene, but with no DNA this cannot be confirmed. The length of the CDR3 is 13 residues. The germline CDR1 and CDR2 sequences are SGHNT and YYREEE (reference sequence). The CDR3 loop reads CASSTGLENEQFF.

The chain has TRBV11-2 and TRBJ1-2. The CDR3 is 12 residues long. The germline V gene encodes CDR1 SGHAT and CDR2 FQNNGV. The CDR3 sequence: CASRSEGGGYTF. Complete variable domain (other parts from reference TRBV11-2 and TRBJ1-2): EAGVAQSPRYKIIEKRQSVAFWCNPISGHATLYWYQQILGQGPKLLIQFQNNGVVDDSQLPKDRFSAERLKGVDSTLKIQPAKLEDSAVYLCASRSEGGGYTFGSGTRLTVV.

The CDR3 region is CASSQGPLAGGSTDTQYF. The V and J genes are TRBV3-1 and TRBJ2-3; the TCRdb call, TRBD2, lacks DNA for checking. Germline CDR1 LGHDT, CDR2 YNNKEL (reference sequence). This CDR3 has 18 amino acids.

The chain employs TRBV3-1 and TRBJ2-5; TCRdb's assignment of TRBD1 cannot be checked, as there is no DNA. Per the germline V gene, CDR1 is LGHDT and CDR2 is YNNKEL (reference sequence). This CDR3 region has 15 residues. CDR3 sequence reads: CASSQGTGAGETQYF.

The V and J genes are TRBV27 and TRBJ2-3; there is no DNA to check the TCRdb D call of TRBD2. Germline V CDR1 and CDR2: MNHEY, SMNVEV (reference sequence). The CDR3 is 15 amino acids. The CDR3 spells CASSLGTSRADTQYF.

The chain couples TRBV19 to TRBJ1-1; absent DNA, TCRdb's TRBD1 call cannot be checked. The CDR3 has 15 residues. Germline values: CDR1 LNHDA, CDR2 SQIVND (reference sequence). The CDR3 region is CASSRDRAMNTEAFF.

The J gene is TRBJ2-7, the V gene TRBV20-1. Per the germline V gene, CDR1 is DFQATT and CDR2 is SNEGSKA (reference sequence). The CDR3 contains 11 residues. This CDR3 reads CSARDRGEQYF.

The V and J genes are TRBV15 and TRBJ1-5. This CDR3 contains 15 residues. CDR1 LNHNV and CDR2 YYDKDF come from the germline V gene (reference sequence). The CDR3 sequence is CATSSRGGPNQPQHF.

The rearrangement joins TRBV5-1 to TRBJ1-4. The CDR3 runs 14 residues. Germline-derived CDR1 and CDR2 are SGHRS and YFSETQ. The CDR3 sequence: CASSFGRTNEKLFF. The variable domain in full, with the rest retrieved from reference TRBV5-1 and TRBJ1-4, is KAGVTQTPRYLIKTRGQQVTLSCSPISGHRSVSWYQQTPGQGLQFLFEYFSETQRNKGNFPGRFSGRQFSNSRSEMNVSTLELGDSALYLCASSFGRTNEKLFFGSGTQLSVL.

This chain joins TRBV18 and TRBJ2-1; TCRdb indicates TRBD1, and absent DNA this call remains unverified. This CDR3 spans 15 amino acids. Germline lookup yields CDR1 KGHSH and CDR2 LQKENI. The CDR3 is CASSPGMGEWNEQFF.

The chain carries TRBV28 and TRBJ1-5. Per the germline V gene, CDR1 is MDHEN and CDR2 is SYDVKM. The CDR3 is made up of 14 amino acids. CDR3 sequence reads: CASSLQVHNQPQHF.

The V call is TRBV29-1, the J call TRBJ2-5. There are 13 residues in the CDR3. Per the germline V gene, CDR1 is SQVTM and CDR2 is ANQGSEA. The CDR3 sequence: CSAEDITQETQYF. Using reference TRBV29-1 and TRBJ2-5 for the parts outside the CDR3, the full variable domain is SAVISQKPSRDICQRGTSLTIQCQVDSQVTMMFWYRQQPGQSLTLIATANQGSEATYESGFVIDKFPISRPNLTFSTLTVSNMSPEDSSIYLCSAEDITQETQYFGPGTRLLVL.

CDR3 region: CASSYSPRGETQYF. The chain is built from TRBV6-5 and TRBJ2-5; TCRdb calls TRBD1, which cannot be checked without DNA. This CDR3 is built from 14 residues. Germline V gives CDR1 MNHEY, CDR2 SVGAGI.

The CDR3 is CASGSGGNEQFF. This chain uses TRBV5-1 with TRBJ2-1; as DNA is missing, the TRBD2 call by TCRdb cannot be tested. CDR3 length equals 12 residues. Germline assignment: CDR1 SGHRS and CDR2 YFSETQ.

J is TRBJ1-5 and V is TRBV6-5. This CDR3 is built from 15 residues. CDR1 is MNHEY, CDR2 SVGAGI, per germline. This CDR3 reads CASSHSTESNQPQHF.

The CDR3 sequence is CASSQLPGQGANIQYF. The chain couples TRBV4-3 to TRBJ2-4; without DNA, the TCRdb call of TRBD1 cannot be checked. Germline CDR1 is LGHNA and CDR2 is YSLEER. CDR3 length equals 16 residues.